A selection of T cell receptor beta chains follows, all from one sample in a study of blood T cells in healthy people across ages. TCRdb fed the 5' RACE reads into MiXCR, producing one record per CDR3 protein. The data show over 600,000 distinct CDR3 sequences, with about 42% seen just once and 15% to 20% held by the top ten. Sequencing was performed on blood. The receptors come from a man older than 75 in good health. The CDR3 runs from the conserved cysteine through the conserved F or W. Each record gives: clone size, V gene, D gene, J gene, CDR3 protein, CDR3 DNA. D genes are given only for firm matches. Clone size is shown for a subset of rows, as once, few, many or a class of expanded clone.

NA	TRBV30	NA	TRBJ1-2	CAWSGEQYYGYTF	TGTGCCTGGAGTGGGGAACAGTACTATGGCTACACCTTC
NA	TRBV4-2	NA	TRBJ2-1	CASSPHHGSDSSYNEQFF	TGTGCCAGCAGCCCGCATCATGGAAGCGACAGCTCCTACAATGAGCAGTTCTTC
NA	TRBV20-1	TRBD2	TRBJ2-1	CSARDRSSGVYNEQFF	TGCAGTGCTAGAGATCGGTCGAGCGGGGTCTACAATGAGCAGTTCTTC
NA	TRBV29-1	TRBD1	TRBJ2-7	CSVARTGGVEQYF	TGCAGCGTTGCTAGGACAGGGGGCGTCGAGCAGTACTTC
NA	TRBV7-2	NA	TRBJ2-7	CASTPRRDILYEQYF	TGTGCCAGCACCCCTAGGAGGGATATTCTCTACGAGCAGTACTTC
NA	TRBV20-1	NA	TRBJ2-1	CSARIAIDEQFF	TGCAGTGCTAGAATCGCAATCGATGAGCAGTTCTTC
NA	TRBV28	NA	TRBJ2-7	CASTGPPSRGRPYEQYF	TGTGCCAGCACTGGGCCACCCAGCAGGGGGAGGCCCTACGAGCAGTACTTC
NA	TRBV20-1	NA	TRBJ1-5	CSARSPGASNQPQHF	TGCAGTGCTAGATCCCCGGGTGCCTCTAATCAGCCCCAGCATTTT
NA	TRBV7-3	TRBD2	TRBJ2-1	CASSLRPPGLALSSYNEQFF	TGTGCCAGCAGCTTAAGACCACCGGGACTAGCGCTTAGCTCCTACAATGAGCAGTTCTTC
few	TRBV7-6	NA	TRBJ2-7	CASSLHQSPSAYEQYF	TGTGCCAGCAGCTTACATCAGAGCCCCTCGGCCTACGAGCAGTACTTC
once	TRBV11-2	NA	TRBJ2-7	CASSPSAGSSLEQYF	TGTGCCAGCAGCCCCAGCGCGGGGTCCTCCCTCGAGCAGTACTTC
NA	TRBV9	NA	TRBJ2-4	CASSVYGDKNIQYF	TGTGCCAGCAGCGTTTACGGAGACAAAAACATTCAGTACTTC
NA	TRBV25-1	NA	TRBJ2-1	CASSGLNNEQFF	TGTGCCAGCAGTGGACTTAACAATGAGCAGTTCTTC
many	TRBV7-2	TRBD1	TRBJ2-5	CASSSGQGIQETQYF	TGTGCCAGCAGCTCGGGACAGGGGATTCAAGAGACCCAGTACTTC
NA	TRBV28	TRBD1	TRBJ2-5	CASSSNTRGSDEQYF	TGTGCCAGCAGTTCTAATACCAGGGGGAGCGATGAGCAGTACTTC
NA	TRBV24-1	NA	TRBJ2-3	CATSDFEVPDTQYF	TGTGCCACCAGTGATTTTGAGGTCCCAGATACGCAGTATTTT
NA	TRBV9	NA	TRBJ2-5	CASSATTGNQETQYF	TGTGCCAGCAGCGCAACTACAGGGAACCAAGAGACCCAGTACTTC
NA	TRBV6-1	TRBD1	TRBJ1-1	CASSATGGLAEAFF	TGTGCCAGCAGTGCGACAGGGGGGTTGGCTGAAGCTTTCTTT
few	TRBV27	TRBD2	TRBJ2-1	CASSLVLATYNEQFF	TGTGCCAGCAGTTTAGTACTAGCGACCTACAATGAGCAGTTCTTC
few	TRBV7-8	NA	TRBJ2-1	CASSLAEVGAILNEQFF	TGTGCCAGCAGCTTAGCGGAGGTGGGAGCCATACTCAATGAGCAGTTCTTC
NA	TRBV5-1	TRBD2	TRBJ2-5	CASSLELAGHNEQYF	TGCGCCAGCAGCTTAGAACTAGCGGGACACAATGAGCAGTACTTC
few	TRBV20-1	NA	TRBJ2-1	CSARDPNRAGDEQFF	TGCAGTGCTAGAGATCCCAACCGAGCGGGCGATGAGCAGTTCTTC
NA	TRBV9	TRBD2	TRBJ2-3	CASSELSGSSTDTQYF	TGTGCCAGCAGCGAACTTAGCGGGAGTAGCACAGATACGCAGTATTTT
NA	TRBV20-1	TRBD1	TRBJ2-5	CSAGTGRGETQYF	TGCAGTGCGGGGACAGGTCGAGGAGAGACCCAGTACTTC
NA	TRBV7-3	NA	TRBJ1-6	CASSLLLHSYNSPLHF	TGTGCCAGCAGCTTATTGCTGCACAGTTATAATTCACCCCTCCACTTT
once	TRBV20-1	NA	TRBJ1-5	CSASSGAGQPQHF	TGCAGTGCCTCATCAGGGGCGGGACAGCCCCAGCATTTT